Listed below are T cell receptor beta chains from one sample, sequenced in a study of T cell responses to AZD1222 COVID-19 vaccine. TCRdb keeps only in-frame clones here, not all; method: immunoSEQ multiplex PCR. The repertoire consists of 80,000 to 90,000 clones, with 90% occurring once and the leading ten covering 5.4%. The sample here was peripheral blood, taken 28 days after the second AZD1222 dose. The receptor source for this set is an adult who received the AZD1222 COVID-19 vaccine. CDR3s include the opening cysteine and the closing phenylalanine or tryptophan. The order of the fields is clone size, V gene, J gene, D gene, CDR3 DNA, CDR3 protein. D genes are given only for firm matches. Size is omitted from some rows. Given values are once, few, many or a class for expanded clones.

>few|TRBV2|TRBJ1-6|TRBD1
TGTGCCAGCAGGGGGACAGCTTATAATTCACCCCTCCACTTT
CASRGTAYNSPLHF
>.|TRBV18|TRBJ1-5|TRBD1
TGTGCCAGCTCACTTCAGGGGGGCAATCAGCCCCAGCATTTT
CASSLQGGNQPQHF
>.|TRBV10-2|TRBJ2-2|.
TGCGCCAGCGGATGGACAGACAAAACCGGGGAGCTGTTTTTT
CASGWTDKTGELFF
>.|TRBV5-1|TRBJ2-7|TRBD1
TGCGCCAGCAGCTTGGCCGGGACAGCTTCCTACGAGCAGTACTTC
CASSLAGTASYEQYF
>.|TRBV28|TRBJ1-6|TRBD1
TGTGCCAGCAGCAACAGGGGGCGGTCACCCCTCCACTTT
CASSNRGRSPLHF
>.|TRBV28|TRBJ1-2|TRBD1
TGTGCCACAATAAGCTCCGGGACAGGCTCTGGCTACACCTTC
CATISSGTGSGYTF
>.|TRBV24-1|TRBJ2-1|TRBD2
TGTGCCACCAGTGATTTAGGAGCGGGGCCCGACAATGAGCAGTTCTTC
CATSDLGAGPDNEQFF
>.|TRBV19|TRBJ2-3|.
TGTGCCAGTAGTATCATGGGGGGCCCAGATACGCAGTATTTT
CASSIMGGPDTQYF
>.|TRBV6-2/TRBV6-3|TRBJ1-5|TRBD1
TGTGCCAGCAGTTGGGGGAACAGGGGGCGAAGGAGCAATCAGCCCCAGCATTTT
CASSWGNRGRRSNQPQHF
>.|TRBV19|TRBJ2-1|TRBD2
TGTGCCAGTAGTTCCCAGCGGGGGGGCCAAGGGGAGCAGTTCTTC
CASSSQRGGQGEQFF
>few|TRBV12-3/TRBV12-4|TRBJ2-3|.
TGTGCCAGCAGTTTAATCGCAGATACGCAGTATTTT
CASSLIADTQYF
>.|TRBV19|TRBJ1-5|TRBD1
TGTGCCAGTAGTATAGATCGGGACAGGAATAGCAATCAGCCCCAGCATTTT
CASSIDRDRNSNQPQHF
>.|TRBV4-3|TRBJ1-1|.
TGCGCCAGCAGCCAAGATCCGAACACTGAAGCTTTCTTT
CASSQDPNTEAFF
>.|TRBV29-1|TRBJ1-5|TRBD1
TGCAGCGTTCGGACAGGGCAGAATCAGCCCCAGCATTTT
CSVRTGQNQPQHF
>.|TRBV5-1|TRBJ2-3|.
TGCGCCAGCAGCCAACAACTAGAGGATACGCAGTATTTT
CASSQQLEDTQYF
>.|TRBV28|TRBJ1-2|.
TGTGCCAGCAGTCCTCCGGGGGGGTTGGGCTATGGCTACACCTTC
CASSPPGGLGYGYTF
>few|TRBV3-1/TRBV3-2|TRBJ2-7|.
TGTGCCAGCAGCCATACCTACGAGCAGTACTTC
CASSHTYEQYF
>.|TRBV5-4|TRBJ2-7|.
TGTGCCAGCAGCTTGCGCCCGTTCCACGAGCAGTACTTC
CASSLRPFHEQYF
>.|TRBV4-3|TRBJ2-7|.
TGCGCCAGCAGCCAAGATGGGGTCGGGGGAACCTACGAGCAGTACTTC
CASSQDGVGGTYEQYF
>.|TRBV6-5|TRBJ2-7|.
TGTGCCAGCAGTTCCCCTCCAAGGGGAAGCTACGAGCAGTACTTC
CASSSPPRGSYEQYF
>.|TRBV11-2|TRBJ1-2|TRBD1
TGTGCCAGCAGCCTTGCAGGGGGATATGGGGGCTACACCTTC
CASSLAGGYGGYTF
>.|TRBV7-9|TRBJ1-6|.
TGTGCCAGCAGCTGGGGCGAGGGGATTCTGAATTCACCCCTCCACTTT
CASSWGEGILNSPLHF
>.|TRBV10-2|TRBJ2-1|.
TGCGCCAGCAGTGACTGGGGTACCTCCTACAATGAGCAGTTCTTC
CASSDWGTSYNEQFF
>.|TRBV11-1|TRBJ2-7|TRBD2
TGTGCCAGCGGGAGGGAATCCTACGAGCAGTACTTC
CASGRESYEQYF
>.|TRBV14|TRBJ2-5|TRBD2
TGTGCCAGCAGCCAAGTGGAGTTGAAGTGGCGGGGGGGCAAAGAGACCCAGTACTTC
CASSQVELKWRGGKETQYF
>.|TRBV19|TRBJ2-1|TRBD2
TGTGCCAGTAGTATAGATCTTAGGACTAGGTCTGAGGAGCAGTTCTTC
CASSIDLRTRSEEQFF
>few|TRBV28|TRBJ1-1|.
TGTGCCAGCAGAGCTATTGGGACCTACACTGAAGCTTTCTTT
CASRAIGTYTEAFF
>.|TRBV5-4|TRBJ1-1|TRBD1
TGTGCCAGCAGCCCGGACAGGGGAGGAACTGAAGCTTTCTTT
CASSPDRGGTEAFF
>.|TRBV11-2|TRBJ1-4|.
TGTGCCAGCAGCACTGGCGGGTTCTCTAATGAAAAACTGTTTTTT
CASSTGGFSNEKLFF
>.|TRBV18|TRBJ1-3|.
TGTGCCAGCTCACCCTGGACCGACTCTGGAAACACCATATATTTT
CASSPWTDSGNTIYF
>.|TRBV4-1|TRBJ1-1|.
TGCGCCAGCAGCCAATTTCCGGACAGAGGATCTGAAGCTTTCTTT
CASSQFPDRGSEAFF
>.|TRBV19|TRBJ2-3|TRBD1
TGTGCCAGTAGTTCCTCCAGGACAGGGGCGAACACAGATACGCAGTATTTT
CASSSSRTGANTDTQYF
>.|TRBV19|TRBJ1-4|.
TGTGCCAGTAGTATTTACAGGTCGGATGAAAAACTGTTTTTT
CASSIYRSDEKLFF
>.|TRBV7-9|TRBJ1-2|TRBD1
TGTGCCAGCAGCCCCGGACAGGGGATCTATGGCTACACCTTC
CASSPGQGIYGYTF
>.|TRBV28|TRBJ1-1|TRBD1
TGTGCCAGTTATATATCAGGGGGTAGGACTGAAGCTTTCTTT
CASYISGGRTEAFF
>.|TRBV5-1|TRBJ2-5|TRBD1
TGCGCCAGCAGCAGATCCGTAAGGGGGACAGGGACCCTCCAAGAGACCCAGTACTTC
CASSRSVRGTGTLQETQYF
>.|TRBV7-2|TRBJ2-7|.
TGTGCCAGCAGCTCAGGACAGTCGAGGGAGCAGTACTTC
CASSSGQSREQYF
>.|TRBV6-6|TRBJ1-3|.
TGTGCCAGCAGCCTAGATCGCTCTGGAAACACCATATATTTT
CASSLDRSGNTIYF
>.|TRBV6-4|TRBJ1-1|.
TGTGCCAGCAGTGTGGGAATGAACACTGAAGCTTTCTTT
CASSVGMNTEAFF
>once|TRBV3-1/TRBV3-2|TRBJ2-2|.
TGTGCCAGCAGCCGATACGGGGCGGGCGGGGAGCTGTTTTTT
CASSRYGAGGELFF
>.|TRBV25-1|TRBJ1-5|.
TGTGCCAGCAGTAGCAGCGACAGGCTCAATCAGCCCCAGCATTTT
CASSSSDRLNQPQHF
>.|TRBV18|TRBJ1-5|TRBD1
TGTGCCAGCTCACCACCCGGACAGGGGGCTCAGCCCCAGCATTTT
CASSPPGQGAQPQHF
>.|TRBV4-3|TRBJ2-3|.
TGCGCCAGCAGCCATTTGGTGGGCACCGGAGGCACAGATACGCAGTATTTT
CASSHLVGTGGTDTQYF
>.|TRBV5-3|TRBJ1-1|.
TGTGCCAGAAGTAGAGCGTGGATGAACACTGAAGCTTTCTTT
CARSRAWMNTEAFF
>.|TRBV28|TRBJ1-2|.
TGTGCCAGCAGTTTACGGCCCCGTTATGGCTACACCTTC
CASSLRPRYGYTF
>.|TRBV6-5|TRBJ2-2|.
TGTGCCAGTTCCAGGGGCCAGGGGAACACCGGGGAGCTGTTTTTT
CASSRGQGNTGELFF
>.|TRBV5-1|TRBJ2-3|.
TGCGCCAGCAGCTCCACAGGGCCGTCCACAGATACGCAGTATTTT
CASSSTGPSTDTQYF
>.|TRBV7-9|TRBJ1-1|.
TGTGCCAGCAGCTCCGTGGTCCCCACTGAAGCTTTCTTT
CASSSVVPTEAFF
>.|TRBV28|TRBJ1-2|TRBD1
TGTGCCAGCAGCTGGACAGGGGGTGGTGGCTACACCTTC
CASSWTGGGGYTF
>.|TRBV4-1|TRBJ1-4|.
TGCGCCAGCAGCCTAGGAGGGGCTGGGGAAAAACTGTTTTTT
CASSLGGAGEKLFF
>.|TRBV7-2|TRBJ2-1|.
TGTGCCAGCAGCTTCGAACGGGGAATCTACAATGAGCAGTTCTTC
CASSFERGIYNEQFF
>.|TRBV28|TRBJ1-6|.
TGTGCCAGCAGTTTTGCGGGAAATTCACCCCTCCACTTT
CASSFAGNSPLHF
>.|TRBV28|TRBJ1-2|.
TGTGCCAGCAGTTGGATCGAGGATCTCCCCTCTTGGTATGGCTACACCTTC
CASSWIEDLPSWYGYTF
>.|TRBV9|TRBJ1-1|.
TGTGCCAGCAGCGTAGCTCTGGGGGTTGATCACACTGAAGCTTTCTTT
CASSVALGVDHTEAFF
>.|TRBV6-5|TRBJ1-5|.
TGTGCCAGCAGTTACCAAATGAAGCGGGAGTATCAGCCCCAGCATTTT
CASSYQMKREYQPQHF
>.|TRBV15|TRBJ1-3|.
TGTGCCACCAGCAGAGGAACCGAAAGCTCTGGAAACACCATATATTTT
CATSRGTESSGNTIYF
>once|TRBV16|TRBJ1-3|.
TGTGCCAGCAGCTCAACAGGGTTATCTGGAAACACCATATATTTT
CASSSTGLSGNTIYF
>.|TRBV6-2/TRBV6-3|TRBJ2-2|.
TGTGCCAGCAGTGATAGGAGGGGGGCCGGGGAGCTGTTTTTT
CASSDRRGAGELFF
>.|TRBV10-3|TRBJ2-3|.
TGTGCCATCAGCCCGGCGACAGGCGGCGGACCAGATACGCAGTATTTT
CAISPATGGGPDTQYF
>once|TRBV28|TRBJ2-2|TRBD1
TGTGCCAGCAGGACCGGGACAGGGAACACCGGGGAGCTGTTTTTT
CASRTGTGNTGELFF